The present T cell receptor (beta chain) was sequenced within a study of T cells expressing NK-cell markers. On the study more broadly: HCMV seropositivity characterized seven of the eight sequenced donors, and seronegativity one.

Study observations and caveats: Each of a handful of donors carried dominant NKG2C+ clonotypes accounting for roughly 1.0-7.5% of CD8+ T cells. Dominance of the CD3+CD56-NKG2C+ fraction by these clonotypes also held in four donors.

This CDR3 is 15 amino acids long. Germline CDR1 SEHNR, CDR2 FQNEAQ (reference sequence). TCRdb reprocessed the 5' RACE reads and stores each CDR3 protein as one record, lacking DNA. The sample holds about 160,000 distinct CDR3 sequences. To note about this clonotype: Its antigen is unidentified.

The TCR was taken from a man aged 18-70 years in good health. This chain connects TRBV7-9 to TRBJ1-2; TCRdb proposes TRBD1, but this gene call is untestable without DNA. Sequencing was carried out using blood T cells: a sorted CD56 or NKG2C T cell subset, CD4+ or CD8+ T cells, or bulk PBMC T cells (not recorded which). This CDR3 is CASSDVPTGSYGYTF.